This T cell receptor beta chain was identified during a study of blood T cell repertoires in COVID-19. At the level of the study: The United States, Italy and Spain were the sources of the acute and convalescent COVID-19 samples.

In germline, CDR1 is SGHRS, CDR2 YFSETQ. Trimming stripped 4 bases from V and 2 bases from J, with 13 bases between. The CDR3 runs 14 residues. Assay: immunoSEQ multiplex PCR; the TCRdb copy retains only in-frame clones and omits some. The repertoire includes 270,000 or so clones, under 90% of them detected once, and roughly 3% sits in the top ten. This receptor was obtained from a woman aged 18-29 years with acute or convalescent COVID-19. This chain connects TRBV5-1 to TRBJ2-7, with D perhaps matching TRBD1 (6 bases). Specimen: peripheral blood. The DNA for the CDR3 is TGCGCCAGCAGCCCCGGACAGATCACCTACGAGCAGTACTTC. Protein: CASSPGQITYEQYF.